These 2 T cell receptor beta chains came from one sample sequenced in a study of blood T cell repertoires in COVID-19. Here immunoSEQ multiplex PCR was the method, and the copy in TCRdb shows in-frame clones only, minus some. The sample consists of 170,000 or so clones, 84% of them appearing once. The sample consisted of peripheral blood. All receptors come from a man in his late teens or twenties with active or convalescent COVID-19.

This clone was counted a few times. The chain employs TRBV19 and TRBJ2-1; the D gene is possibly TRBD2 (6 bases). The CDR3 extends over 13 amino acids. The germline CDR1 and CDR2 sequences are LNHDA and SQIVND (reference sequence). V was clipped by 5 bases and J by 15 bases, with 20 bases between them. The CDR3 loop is CASSQRWDSPRFF. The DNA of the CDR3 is TGTGCCAGTAGTCAACGATGGGACTCCCCGAGGTTCTTC.

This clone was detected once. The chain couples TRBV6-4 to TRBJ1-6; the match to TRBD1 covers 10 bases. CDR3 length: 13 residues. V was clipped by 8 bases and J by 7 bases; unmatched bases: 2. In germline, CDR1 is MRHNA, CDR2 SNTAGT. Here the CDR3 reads CASGQGVNSPLHF. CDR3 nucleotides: TGTGCCAGCGGACAGGGGGTAAATTCACCCCTCCACTTT.